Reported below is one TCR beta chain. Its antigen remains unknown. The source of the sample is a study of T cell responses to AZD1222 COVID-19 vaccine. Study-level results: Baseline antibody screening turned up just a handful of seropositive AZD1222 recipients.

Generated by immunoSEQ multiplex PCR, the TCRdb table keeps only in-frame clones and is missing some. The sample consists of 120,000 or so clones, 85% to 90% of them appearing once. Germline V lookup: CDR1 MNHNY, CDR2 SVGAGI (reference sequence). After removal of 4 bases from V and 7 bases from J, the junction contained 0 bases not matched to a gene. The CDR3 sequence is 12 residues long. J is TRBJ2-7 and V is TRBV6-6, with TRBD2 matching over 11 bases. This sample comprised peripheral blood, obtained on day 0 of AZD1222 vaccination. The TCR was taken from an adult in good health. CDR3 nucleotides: TGTGCCAGCAGTTGGACTAGCGGGGAGCAGTACTTC. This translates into CASSWTSGEQYF.